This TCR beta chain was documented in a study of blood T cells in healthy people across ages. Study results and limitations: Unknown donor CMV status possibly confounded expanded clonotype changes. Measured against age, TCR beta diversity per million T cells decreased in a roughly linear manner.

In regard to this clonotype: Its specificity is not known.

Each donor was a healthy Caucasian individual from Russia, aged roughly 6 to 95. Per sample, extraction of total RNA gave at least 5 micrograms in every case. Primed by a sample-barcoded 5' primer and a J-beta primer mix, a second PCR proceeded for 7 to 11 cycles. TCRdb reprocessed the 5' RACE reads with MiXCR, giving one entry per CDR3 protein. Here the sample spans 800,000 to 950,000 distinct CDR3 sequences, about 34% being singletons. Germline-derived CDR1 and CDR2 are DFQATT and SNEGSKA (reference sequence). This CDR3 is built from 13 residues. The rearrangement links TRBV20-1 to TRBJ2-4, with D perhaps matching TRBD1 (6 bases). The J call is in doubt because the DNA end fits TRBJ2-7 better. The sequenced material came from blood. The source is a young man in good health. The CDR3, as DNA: TGCAGTGCTAGCATTCCTTACAGGGACGAGCAGTACTTC. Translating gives CSASIPYRDEQYF.